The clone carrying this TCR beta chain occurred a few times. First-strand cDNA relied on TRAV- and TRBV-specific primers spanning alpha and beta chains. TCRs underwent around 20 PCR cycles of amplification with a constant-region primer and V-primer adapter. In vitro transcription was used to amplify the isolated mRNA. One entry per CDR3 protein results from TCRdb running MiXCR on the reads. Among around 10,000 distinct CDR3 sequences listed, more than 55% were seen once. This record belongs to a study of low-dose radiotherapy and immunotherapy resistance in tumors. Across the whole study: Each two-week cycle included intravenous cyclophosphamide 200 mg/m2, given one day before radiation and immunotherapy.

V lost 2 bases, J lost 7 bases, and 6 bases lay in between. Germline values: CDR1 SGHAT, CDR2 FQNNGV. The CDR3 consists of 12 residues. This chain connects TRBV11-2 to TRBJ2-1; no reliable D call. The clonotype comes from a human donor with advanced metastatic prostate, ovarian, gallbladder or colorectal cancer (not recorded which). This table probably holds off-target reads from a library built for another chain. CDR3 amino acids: CASSLRANEQFF. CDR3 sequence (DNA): TGTGCCAGCAGCTTAAGGGCGAATGAGCAGTTCTTC.